This entry lists 8 T cell receptor beta chains sequenced from one sample in a study of T cells after yellow fever vaccination. TCRdb ran MiXCR on the 5' RACE reads and lists one entry per CDR3 protein. The sample lists some 170,000 distinct CDR3 sequences, around 8.5% seen once, with roughly a third in the top ten. The source was CD8+ T cells sorted from PBMCs, collected 45 days after the yellow fever booster vaccination. All receptors come from a man aged 18 to 30 who received the YFV17D yellow fever vaccine.

The rearrangement joins TRBV29-1 to TRBJ1-1, with D possibly matching TRBD1 (6 bases). There are 15 residues in the CDR3. Between the trimmed V and J ends, which lost 8 bases and 5 bases, there was a span of 24 bases. From germline, CDR1 is SQVTM and CDR2 ANQGSEA. CDR3 sequence: CSSLAGGAGGTEAFF. CDR3 DNA: TGCAGCTCTCTTGCTGGGGGGGCCGGGGGTACTGAAGCTTTCTTT.

The chain combines TRBV14 with TRBJ1-2; TRBD1 is a possible D gene (5 bases). The CDR3 has 13 residues. Germline assignment: CDR1 SGHDN and CDR2 FVKESK. With 4 bases removed from V and 4 bases from J, the gap between germline ends came to 10 bases. The CDR3 here is CASSPWTSYGYTF. As DNA, the CDR3 is TGTGCCAGCAGCCCATGGACAAGCTATGGCTACACCTTC.

This clonotype was seen more than once but under ten times. V usage is TRBV7-7 and J usage is TRBJ2-5; 10 bases are a match to TRBD1. Per germline, CDR1 SSHAT and CDR2 FNYEAQ (reference sequence). CDR3 length equals 14 residues. V gave up 4 bases and J gave up 5 bases; unmatched junction bases: 4. Here the CDR3 reads CASSSDRGRETQYF. The CDR3 DNA reads as TGTGCCAGCAGCTCCGACAGGGGGCGGGAGACCCAGTACTTC.

This clonotype was found a few times. CDR3 DNA: TGCAGTGCCCGTCAAATTGGAAGCAATCAGCCCCAGCATTTT. Encoded protein: CSARQIGSNQPQHF. J is TRBJ1-5 and V is TRBV20-1; D is undetermined. This CDR3 region has 14 residues. The V end lost 6 bases, the J end lost 1 base, and 13 bases lay between the germline ends. The germline V gene has CDR1 DFQATT and CDR2 SNEGSKA (reference sequence).

The chain couples TRBV9 to TRBJ2-5; D is possibly TRBD1 (5 bases). Germline CDR1 is SGDLS and CDR2 is YYNGEE. This CDR3 contains 15 residues. The V and J ends lost 0 bases and 2 bases respectively, with 11 bases between them. In DNA form, the CDR3 reads TGTGCCAGCAGCGTAGATGGCAGGGATCAAGAGACCCAGTACTTC. This sequence encodes CASSVDGRDQETQYF.

This clonotype was detected only a few times. The chain recombines TRBV2 with TRBJ2-7; 11 bases align to TRBD2. The V and J ends lost 10 bases and 0 bases, in that order; junction bases with no gene match: 11. Germline CDR1 reads SNHLY; CDR2 reads FYNNEI. The CDR3 sequence is 16 residues long. The CDR3 sequence: CATKPPGLADSYEQYV. CDR3 DNA: TGTGCCACCAAACCGCCGGGACTAGCGGACTCCTACGAGCAGTACGTC.

This clonotype has a handful of counts. This rearrangement joins TRBV24-1 to TRBJ2-4; D is tentatively TRBD1 or TRBD2 (5 bases each). V lost 3 bases to trimming and J lost 0 bases, with 8 bases between them. The CDR3 runs to 15 residues. In germline, CDR1 is KGHDR, CDR2 SFDVKD. CDR3 DNA: TGTGCCACCAGTGATGTTGGGACAGCCAAAAACATTCAGTACTTC. Translated, it gives CATSDVGTAKNIQYF.

In its sample, this clonotype was seen a few times. The rearrangement links TRBV19 to TRBJ2-7; 9 bases are a match to TRBD1. V gave up 5 bases and J gave up 5 bases; unmatched junction bases: 10. CDR3 length: 15 residues. The germline V gene encodes CDR1 LNHDA and CDR2 SQIVND (reference sequence). DNA for the CDR3: TGTGCCAGTAGTTTAGGACAGGGGAATTCTCACGAGCAGTACTTC. Translating it yields CASSLGQGNSHEQYF.